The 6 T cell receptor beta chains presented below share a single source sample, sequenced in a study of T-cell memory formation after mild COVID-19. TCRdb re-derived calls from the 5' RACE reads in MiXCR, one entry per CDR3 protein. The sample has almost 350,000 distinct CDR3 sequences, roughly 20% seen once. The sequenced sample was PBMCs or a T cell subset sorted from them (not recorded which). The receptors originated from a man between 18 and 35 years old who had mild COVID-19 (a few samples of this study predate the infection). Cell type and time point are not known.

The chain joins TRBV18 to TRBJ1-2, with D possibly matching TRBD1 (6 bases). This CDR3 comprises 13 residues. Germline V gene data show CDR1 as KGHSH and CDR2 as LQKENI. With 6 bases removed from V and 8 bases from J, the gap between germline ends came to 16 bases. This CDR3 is CASSRTDPLGYTF. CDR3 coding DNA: TGTGCCAGCTCCCGGACAGACCCCCTAGGCTACACCTTC.

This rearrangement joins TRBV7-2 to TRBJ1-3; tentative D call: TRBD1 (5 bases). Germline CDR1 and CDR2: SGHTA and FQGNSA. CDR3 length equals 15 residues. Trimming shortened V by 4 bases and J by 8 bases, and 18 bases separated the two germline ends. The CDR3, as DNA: TGTGCCAGCAGCTCCGGGCGAGGGGTTCAGGACACCATATATTTT. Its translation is CASSSGRGVQDTIYF.

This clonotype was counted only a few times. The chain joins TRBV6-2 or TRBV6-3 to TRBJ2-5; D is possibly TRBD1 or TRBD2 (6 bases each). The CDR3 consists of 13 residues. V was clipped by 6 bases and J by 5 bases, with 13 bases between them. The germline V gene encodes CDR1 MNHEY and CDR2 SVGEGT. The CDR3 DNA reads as TGTGCCAGCAGCTCCCGGGGGCTGGAGACCCAGTACTTC. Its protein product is CASSSRGLETQYF.

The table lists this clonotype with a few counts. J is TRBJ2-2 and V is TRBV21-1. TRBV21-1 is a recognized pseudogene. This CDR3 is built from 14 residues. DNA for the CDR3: TGTGCCAGCAGGAAACGGGCGAACACCGGGGAGCTGTTTTTT. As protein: CASRKRANTGELFF.

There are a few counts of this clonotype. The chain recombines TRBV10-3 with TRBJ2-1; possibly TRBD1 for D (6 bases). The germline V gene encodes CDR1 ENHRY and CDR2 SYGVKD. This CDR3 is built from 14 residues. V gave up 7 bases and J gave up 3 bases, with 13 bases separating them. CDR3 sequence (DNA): TGTGCCATCACCAGGGACAAATTCTACAATGAGCAGTTCTTC. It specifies CAITRDKFYNEQFF.

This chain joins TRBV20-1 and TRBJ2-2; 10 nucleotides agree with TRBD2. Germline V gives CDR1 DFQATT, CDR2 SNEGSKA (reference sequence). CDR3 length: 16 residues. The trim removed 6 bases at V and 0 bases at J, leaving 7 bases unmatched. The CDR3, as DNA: TGCAGTGCAAGGACTAGCGGAGCCTCGAACACCGGGGAGCTGTTTTTT. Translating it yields CSARTSGASNTGELFF.